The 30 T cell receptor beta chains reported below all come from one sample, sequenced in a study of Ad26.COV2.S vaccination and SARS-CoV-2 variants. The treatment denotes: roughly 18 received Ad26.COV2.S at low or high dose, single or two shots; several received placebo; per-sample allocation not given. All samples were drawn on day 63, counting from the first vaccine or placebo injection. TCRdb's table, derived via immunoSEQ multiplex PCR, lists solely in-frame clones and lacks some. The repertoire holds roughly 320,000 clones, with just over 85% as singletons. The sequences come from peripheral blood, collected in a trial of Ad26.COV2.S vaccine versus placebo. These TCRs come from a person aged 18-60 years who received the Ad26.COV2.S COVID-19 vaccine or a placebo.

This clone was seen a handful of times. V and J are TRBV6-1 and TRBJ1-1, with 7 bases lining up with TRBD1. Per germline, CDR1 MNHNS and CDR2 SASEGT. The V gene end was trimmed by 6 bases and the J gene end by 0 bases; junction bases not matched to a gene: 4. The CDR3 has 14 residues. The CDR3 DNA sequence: TGTGCCAGCAGCAGGGGGGCCATGAACACTGAAGCTTTCTTT. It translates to CASSRGAMNTEAFF.

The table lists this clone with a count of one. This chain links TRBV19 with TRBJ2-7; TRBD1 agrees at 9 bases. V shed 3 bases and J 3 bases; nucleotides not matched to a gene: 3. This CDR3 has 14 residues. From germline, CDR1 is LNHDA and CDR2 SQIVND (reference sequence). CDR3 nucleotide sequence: TGTGCCAGTAGTATCGGACAGGGGTACTACGAGCAGTACTTC. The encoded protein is CASSIGQGYYEQYF.

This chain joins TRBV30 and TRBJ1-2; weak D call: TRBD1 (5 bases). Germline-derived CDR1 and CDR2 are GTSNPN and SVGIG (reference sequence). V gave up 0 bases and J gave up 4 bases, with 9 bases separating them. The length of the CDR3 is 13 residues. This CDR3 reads CAWSVMGVYGYTF. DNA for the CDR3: TGTGCCTGGAGTGTAATGGGGGTCTATGGCTACACCTTC.

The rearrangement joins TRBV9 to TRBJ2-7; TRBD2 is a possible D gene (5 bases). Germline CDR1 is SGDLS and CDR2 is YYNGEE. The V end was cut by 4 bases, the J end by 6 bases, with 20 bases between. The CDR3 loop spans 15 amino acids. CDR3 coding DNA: TGTGCCAGCAGCCCGCGGGCCCTCTCCCCGGGCGAGCAGTACTTC. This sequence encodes CASSPRALSPGEQYF.

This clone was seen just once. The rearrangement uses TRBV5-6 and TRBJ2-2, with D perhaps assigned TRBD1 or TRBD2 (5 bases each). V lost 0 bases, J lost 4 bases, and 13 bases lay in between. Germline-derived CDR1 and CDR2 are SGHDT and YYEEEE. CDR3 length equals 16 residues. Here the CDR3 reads CASSLGGRGPTGELFF. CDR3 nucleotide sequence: TGTGCCAGCAGCTTGGGCGGTAGGGGACCCACCGGGGAGCTGTTTTTT.

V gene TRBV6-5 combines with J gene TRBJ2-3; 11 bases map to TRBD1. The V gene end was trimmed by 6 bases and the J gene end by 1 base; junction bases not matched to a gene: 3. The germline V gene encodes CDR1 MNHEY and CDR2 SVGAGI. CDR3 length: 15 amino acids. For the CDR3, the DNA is TGTGCCAGCAGGGCGGACAGGGGGCGCACAGATACGCAGTATTTT. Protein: CASRADRGRTDTQYF.

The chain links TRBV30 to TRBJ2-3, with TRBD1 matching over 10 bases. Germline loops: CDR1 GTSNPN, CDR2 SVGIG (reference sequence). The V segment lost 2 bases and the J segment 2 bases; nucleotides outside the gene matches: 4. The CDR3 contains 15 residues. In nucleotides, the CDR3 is TGTGCCTGGAGTCCCGGGACAGGGGCCACAGATACGCAGTATTTT. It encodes CAWSPGTGATDTQYF.

This CDR3 reads CSVVGEGSEAFF. CDR3 DNA: TGCAGCGTTGTGGGGGAGGGGAGTGAAGCTTTCTTT. The V and J genes are TRBV29-1 and TRBJ1-1; perhaps TRBD1 as D (5 bases). Germline assignment: CDR1 SQVTM and CDR2 ANQGSEA. Trimming removed 4 bases from V and 7 bases from J, with 13 bases in between. This CDR3 spans 12 amino acids.

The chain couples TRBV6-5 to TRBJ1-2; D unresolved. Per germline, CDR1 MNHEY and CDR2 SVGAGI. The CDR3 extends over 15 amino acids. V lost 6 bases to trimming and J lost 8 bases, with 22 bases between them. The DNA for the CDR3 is TGTGCCAGCAGCTTGAGGGCCCAGGCTGCGGGGGGCTACACCTTC. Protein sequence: CASSLRAQAAGGYTF.

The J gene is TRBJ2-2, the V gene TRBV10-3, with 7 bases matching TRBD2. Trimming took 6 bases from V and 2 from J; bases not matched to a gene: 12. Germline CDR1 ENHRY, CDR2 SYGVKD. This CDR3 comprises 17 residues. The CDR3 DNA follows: TGTGCCATCAGGTCCGCCGTGGCTAGCGGCAACACCGGGGAGCTGTTTTTT. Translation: CAIRSAVASGNTGELFF.

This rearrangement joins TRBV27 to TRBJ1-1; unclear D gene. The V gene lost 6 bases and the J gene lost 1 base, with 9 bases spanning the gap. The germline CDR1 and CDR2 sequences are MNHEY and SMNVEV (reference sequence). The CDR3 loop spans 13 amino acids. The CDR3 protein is CASSLTRNTEAFF. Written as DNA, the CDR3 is TGTGCCAGCAGCTTAACCCGGAACACTGAAGCTTTCTTT.

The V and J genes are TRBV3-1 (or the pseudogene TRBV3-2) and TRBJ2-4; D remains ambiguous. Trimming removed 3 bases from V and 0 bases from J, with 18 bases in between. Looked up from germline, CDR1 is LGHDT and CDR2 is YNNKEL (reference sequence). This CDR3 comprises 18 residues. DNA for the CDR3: TGTGCCAGCAGCCATTACGCTTTTTTACGGCTAGCCAAAAACATTCAGTACTTC. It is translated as CASSHYAFLRLAKNIQYF.

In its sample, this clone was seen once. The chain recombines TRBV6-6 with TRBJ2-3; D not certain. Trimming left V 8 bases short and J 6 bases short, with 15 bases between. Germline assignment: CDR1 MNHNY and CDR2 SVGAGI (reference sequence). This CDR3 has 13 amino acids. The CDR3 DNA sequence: TGTGCCAGCTTCGACTCCTCTCAGGATACGCAGTATTTT. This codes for CASFDSSQDTQYF.

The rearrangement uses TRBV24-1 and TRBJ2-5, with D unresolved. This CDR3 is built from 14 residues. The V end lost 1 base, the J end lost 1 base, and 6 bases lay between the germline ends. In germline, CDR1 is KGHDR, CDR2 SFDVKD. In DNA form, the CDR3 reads TGTGCCACCAGTGATTTTAGGGCCCAAGAGACCCAGTACTTC. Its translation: CATSDFRAQETQYF.

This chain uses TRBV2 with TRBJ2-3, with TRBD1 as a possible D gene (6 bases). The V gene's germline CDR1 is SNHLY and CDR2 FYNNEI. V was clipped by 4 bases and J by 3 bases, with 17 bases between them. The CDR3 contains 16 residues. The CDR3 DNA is TGTGCCAGCAGTGGGGGGACAAGAGTTAGGACAGATACGCAGTATTTT. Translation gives CASSGGTRVRTDTQYF.

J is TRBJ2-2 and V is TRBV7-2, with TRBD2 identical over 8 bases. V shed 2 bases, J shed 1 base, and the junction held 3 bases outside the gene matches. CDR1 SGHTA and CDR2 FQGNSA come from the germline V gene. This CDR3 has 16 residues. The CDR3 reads CASSLYSGGNTGELFF. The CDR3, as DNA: TGTGCCAGCAGCTTATACAGCGGGGGGAACACCGGGGAGCTGTTTTTT.

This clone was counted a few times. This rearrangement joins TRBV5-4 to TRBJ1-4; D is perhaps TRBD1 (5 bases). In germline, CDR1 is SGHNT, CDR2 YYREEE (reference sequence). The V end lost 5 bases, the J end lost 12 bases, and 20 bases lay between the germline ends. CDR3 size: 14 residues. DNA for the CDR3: TGTGCCAGCAGTCACGCCCGTCGGGGGGGAGAACTGTTTTTT. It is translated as CASSHARRGGELFF. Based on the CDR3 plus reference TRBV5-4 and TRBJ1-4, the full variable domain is ETGVTQSPTHLIKTRGQQVTLRCSSQSGHNTVSWYQQALGQGPQFIFQYYREEENGRGNFPPRFSGLQFPNYSSELNVNALELDDSALYLCASSHARRGGELFFGSGTQLSVL.

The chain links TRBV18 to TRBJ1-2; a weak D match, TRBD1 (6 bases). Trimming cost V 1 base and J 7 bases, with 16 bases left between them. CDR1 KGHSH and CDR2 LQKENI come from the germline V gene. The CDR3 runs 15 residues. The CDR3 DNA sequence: TGTGCCAGCTCACCACTAAGGACAGAGCGGCGTGGCTACACCTTC. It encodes CASSPLRTERRGYTF.

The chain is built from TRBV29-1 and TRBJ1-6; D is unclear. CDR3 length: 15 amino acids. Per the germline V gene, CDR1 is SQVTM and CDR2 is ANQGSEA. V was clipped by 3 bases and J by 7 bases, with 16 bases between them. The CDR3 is CSVDYWIPRNSPLHF. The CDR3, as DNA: TGCAGCGTTGACTATTGGATCCCCCGAAATTCACCCCTCCACTTT.

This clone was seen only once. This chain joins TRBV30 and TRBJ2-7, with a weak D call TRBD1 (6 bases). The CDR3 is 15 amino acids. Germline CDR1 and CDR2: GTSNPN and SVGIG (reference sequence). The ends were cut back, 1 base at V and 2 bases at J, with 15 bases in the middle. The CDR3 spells CAWSEAGDPPYEQYF. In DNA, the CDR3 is TGTGCCTGGAGTGAGGCAGGGGATCCACCCTACGAGCAGTACTTC.

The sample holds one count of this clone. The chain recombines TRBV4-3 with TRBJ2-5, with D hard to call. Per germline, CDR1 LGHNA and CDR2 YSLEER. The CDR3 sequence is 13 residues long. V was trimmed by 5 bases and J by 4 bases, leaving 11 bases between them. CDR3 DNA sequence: TGCGCCAGCAGCATGCGGAGAGCAGAGACCCAGTACTTC. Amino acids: CASSMRRAETQYF.

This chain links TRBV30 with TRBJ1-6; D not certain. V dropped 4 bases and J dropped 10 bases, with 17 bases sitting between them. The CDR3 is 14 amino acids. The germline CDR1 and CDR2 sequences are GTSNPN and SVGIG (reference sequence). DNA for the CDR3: TGTGCCTGGACTTCTGCCCAGAGGAACTCACCCCTCCACTTT. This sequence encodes CAWTSAQRNSPLHF.

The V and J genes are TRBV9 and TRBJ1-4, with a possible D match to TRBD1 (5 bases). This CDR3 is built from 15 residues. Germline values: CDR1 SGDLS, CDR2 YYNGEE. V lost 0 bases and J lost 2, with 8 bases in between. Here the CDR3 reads CASSVVGETNEKLFF. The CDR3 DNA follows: TGTGCCAGCAGCGTAGTAGGGGAGACTAATGAAAAACTGTTTTTT.

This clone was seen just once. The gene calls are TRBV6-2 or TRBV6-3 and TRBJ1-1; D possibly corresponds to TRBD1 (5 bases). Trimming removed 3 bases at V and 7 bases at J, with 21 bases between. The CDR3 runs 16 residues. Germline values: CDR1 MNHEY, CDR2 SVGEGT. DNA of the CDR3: TGTGCCAGCAGTTATCGTGGGTCGACGGTCAGGGATGAAGCTTTCTTT. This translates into CASSYRGSTVRDEAFF.

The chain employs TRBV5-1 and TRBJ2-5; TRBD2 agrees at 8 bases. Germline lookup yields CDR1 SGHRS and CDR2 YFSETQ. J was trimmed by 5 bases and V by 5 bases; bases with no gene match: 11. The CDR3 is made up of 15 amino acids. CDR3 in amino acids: CASRWGLAGHETQYF. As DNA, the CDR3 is TGCGCCAGCAGGTGGGGGTTAGCGGGGCATGAGACCCAGTACTTC.

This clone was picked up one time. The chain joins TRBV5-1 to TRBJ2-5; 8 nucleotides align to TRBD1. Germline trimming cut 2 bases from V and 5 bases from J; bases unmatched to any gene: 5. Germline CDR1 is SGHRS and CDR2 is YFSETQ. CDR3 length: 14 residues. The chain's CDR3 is CASSLGTGRETQYF. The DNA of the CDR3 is TGCGCCAGCAGCTTAGGGACAGGAAGGGAGACCCAGTACTTC.

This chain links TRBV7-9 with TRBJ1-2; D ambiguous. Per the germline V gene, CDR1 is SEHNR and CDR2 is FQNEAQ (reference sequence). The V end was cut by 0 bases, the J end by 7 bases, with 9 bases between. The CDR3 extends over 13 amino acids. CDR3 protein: CASSLAGGLGYTF. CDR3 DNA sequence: TGTGCCAGCAGCTTAGCGGGTGGGCTTGGCTACACCTTC.

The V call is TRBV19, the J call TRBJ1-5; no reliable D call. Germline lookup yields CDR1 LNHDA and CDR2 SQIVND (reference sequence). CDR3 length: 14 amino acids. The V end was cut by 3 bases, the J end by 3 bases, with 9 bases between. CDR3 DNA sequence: TGTGCCAGTAGTATGGGTAGATACAATCAGCCCCAGCATTTT. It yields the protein CASSMGRYNQPQHF.

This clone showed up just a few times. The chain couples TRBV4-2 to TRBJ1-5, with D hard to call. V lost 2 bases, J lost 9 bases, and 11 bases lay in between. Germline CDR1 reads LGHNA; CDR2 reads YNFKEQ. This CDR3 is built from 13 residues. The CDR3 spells CASSQSIRAPQHF. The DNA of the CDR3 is TGTGCCAGCAGCCAATCCATCCGTGCGCCCCAGCATTTT.

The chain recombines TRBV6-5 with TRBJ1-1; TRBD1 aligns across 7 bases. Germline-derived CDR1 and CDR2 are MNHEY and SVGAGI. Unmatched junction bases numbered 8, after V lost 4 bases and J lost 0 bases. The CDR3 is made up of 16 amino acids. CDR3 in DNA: TGTGCCAGCAGTTTCCACCGAACAGGGGTGAACACTGAAGCTTTCTTT. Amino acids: CASSFHRTGVNTEAFF.